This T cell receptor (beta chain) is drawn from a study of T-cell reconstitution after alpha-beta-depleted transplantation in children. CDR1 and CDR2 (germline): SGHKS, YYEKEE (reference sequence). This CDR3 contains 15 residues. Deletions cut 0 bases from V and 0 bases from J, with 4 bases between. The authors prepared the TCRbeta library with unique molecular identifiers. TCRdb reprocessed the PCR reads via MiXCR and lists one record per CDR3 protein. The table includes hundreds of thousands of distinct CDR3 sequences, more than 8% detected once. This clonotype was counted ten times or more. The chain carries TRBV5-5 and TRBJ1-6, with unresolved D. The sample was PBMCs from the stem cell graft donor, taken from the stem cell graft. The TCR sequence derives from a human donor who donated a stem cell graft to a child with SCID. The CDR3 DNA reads TGTGCCAGCAGCTTGGAGCACTCCTATAATTCACCCCTCCACTTT. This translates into CASSLEHSYNSPLHF.